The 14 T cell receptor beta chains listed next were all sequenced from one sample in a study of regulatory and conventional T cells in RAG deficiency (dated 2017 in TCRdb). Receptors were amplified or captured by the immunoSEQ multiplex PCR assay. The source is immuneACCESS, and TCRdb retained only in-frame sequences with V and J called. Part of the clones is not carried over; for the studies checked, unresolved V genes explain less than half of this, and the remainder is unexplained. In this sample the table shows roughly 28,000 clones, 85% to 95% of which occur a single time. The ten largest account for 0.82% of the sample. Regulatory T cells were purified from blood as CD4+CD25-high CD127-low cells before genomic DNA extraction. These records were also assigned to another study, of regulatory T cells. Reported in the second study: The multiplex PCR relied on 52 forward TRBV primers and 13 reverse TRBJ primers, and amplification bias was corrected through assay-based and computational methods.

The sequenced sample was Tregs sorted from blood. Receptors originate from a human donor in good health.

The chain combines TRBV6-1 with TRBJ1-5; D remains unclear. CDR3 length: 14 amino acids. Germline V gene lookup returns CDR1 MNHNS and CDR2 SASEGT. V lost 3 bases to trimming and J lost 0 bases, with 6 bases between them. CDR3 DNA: TGTGCCAGCAGTGACGGACTTAGCAATCAGCCCCAGCATTTT. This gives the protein CASSDGLSNQPQHF.

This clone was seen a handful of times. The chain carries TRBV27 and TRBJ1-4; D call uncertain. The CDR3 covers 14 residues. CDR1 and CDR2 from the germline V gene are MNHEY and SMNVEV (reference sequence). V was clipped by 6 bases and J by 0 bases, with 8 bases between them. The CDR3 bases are TGTGCCAGCAGCACCAGTGCAACTAATGAAAAACTGTTTTTT. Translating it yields CASSTSATNEKLFF.

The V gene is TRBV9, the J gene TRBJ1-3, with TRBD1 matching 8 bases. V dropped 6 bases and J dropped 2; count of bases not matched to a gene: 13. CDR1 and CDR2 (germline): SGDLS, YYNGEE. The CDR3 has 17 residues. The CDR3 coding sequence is TGTGCCAGCACCCCAGACAGGGGAACTCCGGCTGGAAACACCATATATTTT. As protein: CASTPDRGTPAGNTIYF. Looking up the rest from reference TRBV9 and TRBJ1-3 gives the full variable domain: DSGVTQTPKHLITATGQRVTLRCSPRSGDLSVYWYQQSLDQGLQFLIQYYNGEERAKGNILERFSAQQFPDLHSELNLSSLELGDSALYFCASTPDRGTPAGNTIYFGEGSWLTVV.

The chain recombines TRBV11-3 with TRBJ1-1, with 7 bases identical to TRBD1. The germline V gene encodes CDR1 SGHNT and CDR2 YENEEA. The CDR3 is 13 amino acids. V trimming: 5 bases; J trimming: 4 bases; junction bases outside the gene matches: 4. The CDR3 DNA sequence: TGTGCCAGCAGCCGAGGGGGCGTCACTGAAGCTTTCTTT. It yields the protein CASSRGGVTEAFF.

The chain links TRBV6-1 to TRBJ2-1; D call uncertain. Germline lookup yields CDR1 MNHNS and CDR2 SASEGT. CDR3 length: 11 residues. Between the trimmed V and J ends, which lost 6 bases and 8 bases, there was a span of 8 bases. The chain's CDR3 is CASRKDYEQFF. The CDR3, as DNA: TGTGCCAGCAGGAAAGACTATGAGCAGTTCTTC.

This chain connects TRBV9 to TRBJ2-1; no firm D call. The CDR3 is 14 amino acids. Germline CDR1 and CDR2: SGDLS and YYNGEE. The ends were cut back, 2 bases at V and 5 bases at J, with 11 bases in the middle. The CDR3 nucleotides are TGTGCCAGCAGCGTCCGTGCGTTGCACAATGAGCAGTTCTTC. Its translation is CASSVRALHNEQFF.

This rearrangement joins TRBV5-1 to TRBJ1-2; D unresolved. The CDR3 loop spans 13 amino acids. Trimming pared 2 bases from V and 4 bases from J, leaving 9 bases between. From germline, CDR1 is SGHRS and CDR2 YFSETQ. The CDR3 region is CASSFGLIYGYTF. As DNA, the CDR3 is TGCGCCAGCAGCTTCGGACTGATCTATGGCTACACCTTC.

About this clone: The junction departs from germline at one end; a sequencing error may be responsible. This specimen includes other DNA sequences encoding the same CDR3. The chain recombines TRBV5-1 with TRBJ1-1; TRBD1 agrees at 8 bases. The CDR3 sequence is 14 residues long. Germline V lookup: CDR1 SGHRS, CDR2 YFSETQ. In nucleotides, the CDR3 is TGCGCCAGCAGCCTGGGACAGGTTAACACTGAAGCCTTCTTT. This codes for CASSLGQVNTEAFF.

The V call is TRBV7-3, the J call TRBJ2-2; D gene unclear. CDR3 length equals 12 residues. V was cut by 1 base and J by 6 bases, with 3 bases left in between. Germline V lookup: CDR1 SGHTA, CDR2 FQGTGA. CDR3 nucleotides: TGTGCCAGCAGCTTAAAAGCCGGGGAGCTGTTTTTT. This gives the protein CASSLKAGELFF.

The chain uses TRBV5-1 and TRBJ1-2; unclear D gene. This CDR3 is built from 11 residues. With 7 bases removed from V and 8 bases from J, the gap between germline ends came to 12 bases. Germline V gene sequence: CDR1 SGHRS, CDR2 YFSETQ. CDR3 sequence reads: CASLGLRGYTF. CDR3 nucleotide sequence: TGCGCCAGCCTTGGTCTGCGAGGCTACACCTTC.

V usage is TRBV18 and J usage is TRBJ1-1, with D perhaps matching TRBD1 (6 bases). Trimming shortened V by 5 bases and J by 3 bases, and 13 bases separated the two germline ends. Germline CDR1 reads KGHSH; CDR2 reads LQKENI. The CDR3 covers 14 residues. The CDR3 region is CASSSQGWDTEAFF. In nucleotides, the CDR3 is TGTGCCAGCTCATCTCAGGGGTGGGACACTGAAGCTTTCTTT.

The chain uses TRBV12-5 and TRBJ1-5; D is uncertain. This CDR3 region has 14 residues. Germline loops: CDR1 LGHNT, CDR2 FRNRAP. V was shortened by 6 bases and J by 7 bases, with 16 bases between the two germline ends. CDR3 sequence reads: CASGSQTLGQPQHF. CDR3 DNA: TGTGCTAGTGGGTCACAAACTCTAGGCCAGCCCCAGCATTTT.

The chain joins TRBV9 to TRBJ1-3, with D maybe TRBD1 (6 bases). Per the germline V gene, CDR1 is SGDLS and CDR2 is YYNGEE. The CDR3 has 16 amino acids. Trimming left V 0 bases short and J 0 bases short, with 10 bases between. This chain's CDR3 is CASSVGGASSGNTIYF. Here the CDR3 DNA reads TGTGCCAGCAGCGTAGGGGGGGCCAGCTCTGGAAACACCATATATTTT.

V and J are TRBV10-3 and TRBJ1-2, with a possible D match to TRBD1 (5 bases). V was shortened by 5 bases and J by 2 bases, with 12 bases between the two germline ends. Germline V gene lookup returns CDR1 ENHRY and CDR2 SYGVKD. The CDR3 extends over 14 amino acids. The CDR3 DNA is TGTGCCATCAGTCGGGGGGGAGAGAACTATGGCTACACCTTC. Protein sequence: CAISRGGENYGYTF.